Following are 6 T cell receptor beta chains from one sample sequenced in a study of cytomegalovirus exposure and HLA in healthy donors. Primers: 60 Vbeta forward and 13 Jbeta reverse. Profiled with immunoSEQ multiplex PCR; TCRdb holds only in-frame clones, not every one. The sample records about 130,000 clones, about 81% being singletons. Source material: PBMCs. These TCRs come from a young woman in good health and CMV-seronegative.

This clone is classed as medium-sized. The rearrangement uses TRBV7-9 and TRBJ1-2; 12 nucleotides align to TRBD1. Per the germline V gene, CDR1 is SEHNR and CDR2 is FQNEAQ (reference sequence). The CDR3 contains 17 residues. Trimming at V came to 1 base and at J to 4 bases, leaving 7 bases not matched to a gene. Here the CDR3 reads CASSLEGTGGSSYGYTF. The CDR3 DNA follows: TGTGCCAGCAGCTTAGAAGGGACAGGGGGCAGTAGCTATGGCTACACCTTC. Looking up the rest from reference TRBV7-9 and TRBJ1-2 gives the full variable domain: DTGVSQNPRHKITKRGQNVTFRCDPISEHNRLYWYRQTLGQGPEFLTYFQNEAQLEKSRLLSDRFSAERPKGSFSTLEIQRTEQGDSAMYLCASSLEGTGGSSYGYTFGSGTRLTVV.

The V and J genes are TRBV9 and TRBJ1-4; perhaps TRBD1 as D (5 bases). CDR3 length: 16 residues. In germline, CDR1 is SGDLS, CDR2 YYNGEE. V lost 0 bases, J lost 4 bases, and 13 bases lay in between. In DNA, the CDR3 is TGTGCCAGCAGCGTAGATATTGGGGCAGTTAATGAAAAACTGTTTTTT. It yields the protein CASSVDIGAVNEKLFF.

This clone came up once. The chain combines TRBV30 with TRBJ1-2; TRBD1 might be the D (5 bases). The germline V gene has CDR1 GTSNPN and CDR2 SVGIG (reference sequence). Trimming removed 1 base at V and 4 bases at J, with 10 bases between. This CDR3 comprises 13 residues. The CDR3 loop reads CAWSEGVGYGYTF. The CDR3, as DNA: TGTGCCTGGAGTGAAGGGGTAGGCTATGGCTACACCTTC.

The chain recombines TRBV11-3 with TRBJ2-1, with TRBD2 matching over 13 bases. V shed 5 bases and J 9 bases; nucleotides not matched to a gene: 7. The germline CDR1 and CDR2 sequences are SGHNT and YENEEA. CDR3 size: 15 residues. The CDR3 loop reads CASSQGLAGSSEQFF. CDR3 nucleotides: TGTGCCAGCAGCCAGGGACTAGCGGGATCTAGTGAGCAGTTCTTC.

V usage is TRBV4-1 and J usage is TRBJ1-2, with D perhaps matching TRBD1 (6 bases). The V gene lost 4 bases and the J gene lost 8 bases, with 11 bases spanning the gap. The CDR3 is 12 residues long. CDR1 and CDR2 from the germline V gene are MGHRA and YSYEKL. CDR3 DNA sequence: TGCGCCAGCAGCCCACTTACAGGGGGCTACACCTTC. Amino acids: CASSPLTGGYTF.

V and J are TRBV11-3 and TRBJ2-2; a possible D gene is TRBD1 (7 bases). The CDR3 has 16 amino acids. The germline CDR1 and CDR2 sequences are SGHNT and YENEEA. Between the trimmed V and J ends, which lost 0 bases and 3 bases, there was a span of 11 bases. CDR3 DNA: TGTGCCAGCAGCTTAGACCAGGGGGGCTACACCGGGGAGCTGTTTTTT. The encoded protein is CASSLDQGGYTGELFF. The full variable domain, its missing parts supplied by reference TRBV11-3 and TRBJ2-2, is EAGVVQSPRYKIIEKKQPVAFWCNPISGHNTLYWYLQNLGQGPELLIRYENEEAVDDSQLPKDRFSAERLKGVDSTLKIQPAELGDSAVYLCASSLDQGGYTGELFFGEGSRLTVL.